The clone carrying this TCR beta chain was recorded a few times. Building the TCR beta libraries relied on iRepertoire HTBI primers, and CDR3 regions underwent Arm-PCR. Original analysis: Taken together, the samples had fewer than 70 TRBV and more than 12 TRBJ segments identified. TCRdb reanalysed the multiplex PCR reads using MiXCR and keeps one entry per CDR3 protein. The V and J calls and clone size are TCRdb's, not the authors'. The table lists fewer than 350,000 distinct CDR3 sequences, 15% to 20% of them singletons, with 35% to 45% in the top ten. This sample was included in a study of regulatory T cells in long-lasting Graves disease. Noted time point: newly diagnosed GD, antithyroid drugs for less than 3 months. Researchers made the TCR library from RNA that was extracted from PBMCs. The CDR3 loop spans 12 amino acids. Between the trimmed V and J ends, which lost 0 bases and 2 bases, there was a span of 0 bases. Germline CDR1 KGHDR, CDR2 SFDVKD.

Sequenced here: peripheral blood mononuclear cells (PBMCs), sampled at new diagnosis, from a patient treated with antithyroid drugs. The chain carries TRBV24-1 and TRBJ2-5; D gene uncertain. The receptor was derived from a female donor with Graves disease. CDR3 region: CATSDLQETQYF. The CDR3 DNA reads as TGTGCCACCAGTGATTTGCAAGAGACCCAGTACTTC.